The present TCR beta chain was sequenced within a study of beta chain features in type 1 diabetes (dated by TCRdb to 2017 to 2018). Regarding the complete study: No differences in mean age, gender distribution, total cell number or subset yield were found between patients and healthy donors. Whereas all 28 donors provided naive and central memory subsets, regulatory and stem cell-like memory subsets were isolated from just 8 patients and roughly 8 healthy donors. The study compared TCRB repertoires of sorted circulating CD4+ T cell subsets between recently diagnosed type 1 diabetes patients and matched healthy donors. Across all samples, 107,917,701 sorted cells were examined, and cell number per subset correlated strongly with RNA yield. Study-wide conclusions, independent of this receptor: Shorter templates might have been favored by PCR, but patient and control samples were amplified and corrected together, so both groups would have been affected equally by any skew. Patients with type 1 diabetes made fewer insertions and deleted more nucleotides at VDJ recombination sites, implying thymic rearrangement abnormalities. Because cDNA was sequenced instead of genomic DNA, highly expressing activated cells could be over-represented, though the groups showed no difference in activation or CD3 levels. The naive, central memory and regulatory TCRB repertoires appeared to resemble one another more closely among patients than among healthy donors. In all four CD4+ subsets, TCRB CDR3 length was moderately but significantly shorter in type 1 diabetes patients. HLA sub-analyses involved small numbers of individuals, so any influence of HLA type on TCRB rearrangement remained unresolved.

The germline ends are 8 bases apart after V is trimmed by 0 bases and J by 0 bases. The germline V gene (reference sequence) provides CDR1 MNHNY and CDR2 SVGAGI. Counted from cysteine to phenylalanine, this CDR3 has 15 amino acids. Left in the record is the CDR3 DNA by itself, 45 bases read in frame from the first base. The High Capacity cDNA Reverse Transcription Kit was used to reverse transcribe all of the isolated RNA, meaning that expressed TCRB transcripts were what got sequenced. Deep immunoSEQ sequencing was performed on naive, central memory and regulatory T cell samples, with an average of roughly 3.3 million total reads per sample. After sorted cells were lysed in RLT buffer, RNA was extracted with DNase-treated RNeasy Micro or Mini kits, with the choice depending on cell number. Each cell subset was processed on its own to prevent cross-contamination, while patient and healthy donor samples were processed together. The immunoSEQ multiplex PCR was used to amplify TCRB sequences from cDNA, generating 87-bp fragments that spanned the CDR3 region. Sequencing of the amplicons was performed on the Illumina HiSeq platform. Per the authors' processing: PCR bias was corrected computationally using synthetic template baselines, and reads within Hamming distance 2 were collapsed, with unmergeable singletons discarded. Reads were aligned to IMGT to assign V, D and J genes, CDR3 length, and insertions or deletions at six rearrangement sites. Within each subset, clonotype counts were normalized to the number of sorted cells before true diversity and Gini coefficients were calculated with the tcR R package. The overlap coefficient, calculated on TCRB nucleotide sequences, was used to measure repertoire sharing. The table comes from immuneACCESS by way of TCRdb, which keeps in-frame sequences with V and J called. Part of the clones is missing from these tables; in studies checked, under half for an unresolved V gene and the rest for unknown reasons. V, J and clone size reflect that table, while D and trimming were determined from the DNA. The sample table lists around 140,000 clones, 10% to 15% of them with a count of one. Clones ranked in the top ten supply 1.3% of the sample.

Each donor gave one peripheral blood draw, around 100 mL on average, collected into heparinised tubes. Using a panel that included CD45RO, CCR7, CD25, CD127, CD95 and CD27, naive, central memory, regulatory and stem cell-like memory CD4+ T cells were sorted on a BD FACSAria II. A purity above 95% was achieved for all sorted populations. PBMCs were isolated immediately by Lymphoprep density gradient centrifugation and stained directly without culture. So that batch effects would be minimized, each experiment stained and sorted samples in pairs, pairing one healthy donor with one patient. Notes on this clone: There is no known antigen for this receptor. No base qualities exist here, and no much larger clone lies one base off it.

The sample consisted of central memory CD4+ T cells from blood. The TCR originated in a man younger than 35 with type 1 diabetes. The rearranged segments are TRBV6-6 and TRBJ1-1; there is no confident call for the D gene. Read as DNA, the sequence is TGTGCCAGCAGTTACTCGCAACGGATGAACACTGAAGCTTTCTTT. Its product reads: CASSYSQRMNTEAFF.